These T cell receptor beta chains were read from a single sample in a study of response to subunit inactivated influenza vaccine. TCRdb analysed the RT-PCR reads with MiXCR anew, one entry per CDR3 protein. The sample records roughly 460,000 distinct CDR3 sequences, around 9.9% being singletons. The starting material was PBMCs from blood, obtained roughly 48 days after vaccination. The receptors here all came from a man between 50 and 59 years old who received an inactivated influenza vaccine. The CDR3 runs from the conserved cysteine through the conserved F or W. D genes are given only for firm matches. Not every row has a clone size; where given, it reads once, few, many or a size class.

>few|-|TRBJ1-6|TRBV3-1
CASSQQGMASNSPLHF
TGTGCCAGCAGCCAACAGGGGATGGCGTCTAATTCACCCCTCCACTTT
>-|TRBD1|TRBJ1-2|TRBV10-3
CAISESTTGGSYGYTF
TGTGCCATCAGTGAGTCTACGACAGGGGGCAGCTATGGCTACACCTTC
>many|-|TRBJ2-7|TRBV5-1
CASSLIQGRSSEQYF
TGCGCCAGCAGCTTGATTCAGGGCAGGTCTTCCGAGCAGTACTTC
>-|TRBD1|TRBJ1-1|TRBV20-1
CSARDISGGPNTEAFF
TGCAGTGCTAGAGATATCTCAGGGGGCCCGAACACTGAAGCTTTCTTT
>-|-|TRBJ2-5|TRBV20-1
CSTRSGEETQYF
TGCAGTACTAGGAGCGGAGAAGAGACCCAGTACTTC
>few|-|TRBJ1-6|TRBV7-9
CASSSEEGIISPLHF
TGTGCCAGCAGCTCCGAAGAGGGGATTATTTCACCCCTCCACTTT
>-|TRBD2|TRBJ2-7|TRBV20-1
CSAISSGRAGEQYF
TGCAGTGCTATCTCTAGCGGGAGGGCCGGAGAGCAGTACTTC
>-|TRBD1|TRBJ2-7|TRBV27
CASSLGTGTLYEQYF
TGTGCCAGCAGTTTGGGGACAGGGACACTCTACGAGCAGTACTTC
>many|TRBD2|TRBJ2-3|TRBV20-1
CSGAGGQDTDTQYF
TGCAGCGGAGCGGGAGGGCAGGACACAGATACGCAGTATTTT
>-|TRBD2|TRBJ2-2|TRBV7-8
CASSDRLAGYTGELFF
TGTGCCAGCAGCGATAGACTAGCGGGGTACACCGGGGAGCTGTTTTTT
>few|TRBD1|TRBJ2-3|TRBV28
CASSFRTGAPDTQYF
TGTGCCAGCAGTTTTCGGACAGGAGCGCCAGATACGCAGTATTTT
>many|TRBD2|TRBJ2-1|TRBV12-3/TRBV12-4
CASSRTSHEQFF
TGTGCCAGCAGTCGGACTAGTCATGAGCAGTTCTTC
>-|-|TRBJ2-5|TRBV6-2/TRBV6-3
CASSYSSGTQYF
TGTGCCAGCAGTTACTCGTCCGGGACCCAGTACTTC
>few|-|TRBJ1-5|TRBV12-3/TRBV12-4
CASRDSFSNQPQHF
TGTGCCAGCAGAGACAGCTTTAGCAATCAGCCCCAGCATTTT
>-|TRBD1|TRBJ2-5|TRBV3-1
CASSQDWTRGMETQYF
TGTGCCAGCAGCCAAGATTGGACCAGGGGGATGGAGACCCAGTACTTC